This is a list of T cell receptor beta chains from one sample in a study of beta chain features in type 1 diabetes. Libraries were prepared by immunoSEQ multiplex PCR; TCRdb keeps only in-frame clonotypes and omits some of them. The sample has more than 25,000 clones, 49% seen once; the top ten hold 0.3%. The material sequenced was stem cell memory CD4+ T cells from blood. All receptors come from a man younger than 45 with type 1 diabetes. Each CDR3 is given with its conserved first and last residue. D genes are given only for firm matches. Rows give clone size only sometimes, using once, few, many, or a class for an expanded clone.

TRBJ1-5 | TRBD1 | TRBV6-1 | few | CASSGRDRGERQPQHF | TGTGCCAGCAGTGGAAGGGACAGGGGTGAGCGCCAGCCCCAGCATTTT
TRBJ2-3 | NA | TRBV5-1 | few | CASSLVSRGTDTQYF | TGCGCCAGCAGCTTAGTGTCCAGGGGCACAGATACGCAGTATTTT
TRBJ2-5 | NA | TRBV5-1 | few | CASSFSSGQETQYF | TGCGCCAGCAGCTTCTCGAGCGGCCAAGAGACCCAGTACTTC
TRBJ2-5 | TRBD1 | TRBV5-6 | NA | CASSLGGQGKTQYF | TGTGCCAGCAGCTTGGGGGGACAGGGGAAGACCCAGTACTTC
TRBJ2-5 | NA | TRBV7-2 | NA | CASSLGGSETQYF | TGTGCCAGCAGCTTAGGAGGGTCAGAGACCCAGTACTTC
TRBJ2-7 | TRBD2 | TRBV19 | few | CASSETSGSEQYF | TGTGCCAGTAGCGAGACTAGCGGGTCCGAGCAGTACTTC
TRBJ1-4 | TRBD1 | TRBV5-1 | few | CASSSTGQGAGEKLFF | TGCGCCAGCAGCTCTACCGGACAGGGGGCAGGGGAAAAACTGTTTTTT
TRBJ2-5 | NA | TRBV7-9 | NA | CASSTLDSQETQYF | TGTGCCAGCAGCACATTGGACAGCCAAGAGACCCAGTACTTC
TRBJ1-2 | NA | TRBV7-9 | NA | CASSPPGNYGYTF | TGTGCCAGCAGCCCCCCAGGGAACTATGGCTACACCTTC
TRBJ1-1 | NA | TRBV25-1 | NA | CASKVAANTEAFF | TGTGCCAGCAAGGTCGCGGCGAACACTGAAGCTTTCTTT
TRBJ2-1 | NA | TRBV5-1 | NA | CASSWGPGIVGYNEQFF | TGCGCCAGCAGCTGGGGGCCAGGGATAGTGGGGTACAATGAGCAGTTCTTC
TRBJ1-5 | TRBD1 | TRBV19 | few | CASSTRQGVRNQPQHF | TGTGCCAGTAGTACCAGACAGGGGGTGAGGAATCAGCCCCAGCATTTT
TRBJ2-3 | NA | TRBV11-2 | NA | CASSFSDGGGPDTQYF | TGTGCCAGCAGCTTCAGCGACGGAGGAGGGCCAGATACGCAGTATTTT
TRBJ2-7 | NA | TRBV5-4 | once | CASSPQGLHEQYF | TGTGCCAGCAGTCCACAGGGTCTCCACGAGCAGTACTTC
TRBJ1-1 | NA | TRBV6-5 | few | CASNRVGVNTEAFF | TGTGCCAGTAACAGGGTTGGTGTGAACACTGAAGCTTTCTTT
TRBJ2-2 | TRBD2 | TRBV6-5 | NA | CASSYQTSGTGELFF | TGTGCCAGCAGTTACCAGACTAGCGGGACCGGGGAGCTGTTTTTT
TRBJ2-3 | NA | TRBV2 | NA | CASSGERGTDTQYF | TGTGCCAGCAGCGGCGAGCGGGGCACAGATACGCAGTATTTT
TRBJ2-7 | TRBD2 | TRBV10-3 | NA | CATGLAGALYEQYF | TGTGCCACAGGATTAGCGGGAGCCCTCTACGAGCAGTACTTC
TRBJ1-1 | NA | TRBV6-1 | NA | CASSRTAEAFF | TGTGCCAGCAGTAGGACAGCTGAAGCTTTCTTT
TRBJ2-1 | TRBD2 | TRBV19 | NA | CASHSGSAYNEQFF | TGTGCCAGCCATAGCGGGAGCGCTTACAATGAGCAGTTCTTC
TRBJ2-7 | NA | TRBV5-1 | NA | CASSLAPSSGQSSYEQYF | TGCGCCAGCAGCTTGGCCCCATCGAGCGGGCAGAGCTCCTACGAGCAGTACTTC
TRBJ1-5 | TRBD1 | TRBV6-5 | once | CATRGQAGQPQHF | TGTGCCACCAGAGGACAGGCAGGTCAGCCCCAGCATTTT
TRBJ2-5 | NA | TRBV9 | few | CASNQAVGETQYF | TGTGCCAGCAACCAAGCGGTGGGAGAGACCCAGTACTTC
TRBJ2-5 | TRBD2 | TRBV5-1 | NA | CASSQGLAGGQETQYF | TGCGCCAGCAGCCAGGGACTAGCGGGAGGTCAAGAGACCCAGTACTTC
TRBJ1-2 | TRBD1 | TRBV4-1 | NA | CASSPQDLPGQGISNYGYTF | TGCGCCAGCAGCCCTCAAGATCTTCCGGGACAGGGGATTTCTAACTATGGCTACACCTTC
TRBJ2-7 | NA | TRBV11-2 | NA | CASSLRSLRSGPSYEQYF | TGTGCCAGCAGCTTACGGAGCCTTCGTAGCGGTCCGTCCTACGAGCAGTACTTC
TRBJ2-7 | TRBD1 | TRBV12-5 | NA | CASGSSDRTEQYF | TGTGCTAGTGGTTCCTCGGACAGGACCGAGCAGTACTTC
TRBJ1-6 | NA | TRBV5-1 | NA | CASSLGGDSPLHF | TGCGCCAGCAGCTTGGGAGGCGATTCACCCCTCCACTTT
TRBJ2-7 | NA | TRBV27 | few | CASGELQGSYEQYF | TGTGCCAGCGGCGAATTACAGGGTTCCTACGAGCAGTACTTC